These 14 T cell receptor beta chains share one sample of origin, sequenced in a study of immune characterization of retroperitoneal liposarcoma. TCRdb redid the calling of the PCR reads with MiXCR, one entry per CDR3 protein. The table has 6,500 to 7,500 distinct CDR3 sequences, about 31% seen once. Specimen: tumor tissue. These receptor sequences come from a female donor with retroperitoneal liposarcoma.

On this clonotype itself: A single base separates this from a much larger clone, so it may be a read error. The genes are TRBV6-6 and TRBJ2-1; TRBD1 aligns across 8 bases. CDR3 size: 15 residues. Trimming took 6 bases from V and 10 from J; bases not matched to a gene: 14. CDR1 and CDR2 from the germline V gene are MNHNY and SVGAGI (reference sequence). CDR3 in amino acids: CASSGQGSGYYEQFF. CDR3 sequence (DNA): TGTGCCAGCAGCGGACAGGGTTCGGGCTACTACGAGCAGTTCTTC.

This clonotype was seen at least ten times. The rearrangement joins TRBV5-1 to TRBJ2-3; a possible D gene is TRBD1 (5 bases). V lost 0 bases and J 0 bases, leaving 8 bases between the germline ends. The CDR3 loop spans 15 amino acids. Germline CDR1 and CDR2: SGHRS and YFSETQ. The CDR3 DNA sequence: TGCGCCAGCAGCTTGGTTAGGGGTAGCACAGATACGCAGTATTTT. Translated, it gives CASSLVRGSTDTQYF.

This clonotype was found once. CDR3 loop: CASRGQGAGGTGEQYF. The CDR3 DNA reads TGTGCCAGCAGGGGCCAAGGTGCGGGAGGAACGGGCGAGCAGTACTTC. This chain uses TRBV6-1 with TRBJ2-1; 8 bases map to TRBD2. The assigned J gene may be wrong: the sequence end matches TRBJ2-7 better. CDR1 is MNHNS, CDR2 SASEGT, per germline. The CDR3 extends over 16 amino acids.

The chain carries TRBV6-5 and TRBJ2-1, with a tentative D call TRBD1 (5 bases). There are 16 residues in the CDR3. V was cut by 2 bases and J by 1 base, with 12 bases left in between. The germline CDR1 and CDR2 sequences are MNHEY and SVGAGI. CDR3 DNA sequence: TGTGCCAGCAGTTACCTAGATGACAGTTCCTACAATGAGCAGTTCTTC. This codes for CASSYLDDSSYNEQFF.

The sample holds a few counts of this clonotype. Here the CDR3 DNA reads TGTGCCAGCAGCTTGGACAACTACAATGAGCAGTACTTC. Its protein product is CASSLDNYNEQYF. This chain connects TRBV7-2 to TRBJ2-1, with TRBD1 as a possible D gene (5 bases). Near its end, the DNA agrees better with TRBJ2-7, so the J call may be wrong. Germline values: CDR1 SGHTA, CDR2 FQGNSA. The CDR3 spans 13 residues.

This clonotype was seen only once. The chain is built from TRBV6-1 and TRBJ1-1; a possible D gene is TRBD1 (5 bases). CDR1 MNHNS and CDR2 SASEGT come from the germline V gene. This CDR3 spans 17 amino acids. The V gene lost 2 bases and the J gene lost 0 bases, with 16 bases spanning the gap. CDR3 sequence reads: CASSESVAGTMNTEAFF. CDR3 DNA: TGTGCCAGCAGTGAATCCGTGGCAGGGACCATGAACACTGAAGCTTTCTTT.

This clonotype occurred many times. The chain employs TRBV11-3 and TRBJ2-5; D unclear. Germline V gene sequence: CDR1 SGHNT, CDR2 YENEEA. Trimming took 4 bases from V and 4 from J, leaving 13 bases between them. The CDR3 runs to 14 residues. In nucleotides, the CDR3 is TGTGCCAGCAGCTCCCCCGGCTGGGGAGAGACCCAGTACTTC. It yields the protein CASSSPGWGETQYF.

This chain connects TRBV6-6 to TRBJ2-1, with TRBD2 as a possible D gene (6 bases). Trimming pared 1 base from V and 8 bases from J, leaving 21 bases between. The CDR3 sequence is 17 residues long. The germline CDR1 and CDR2 sequences are MNHNY and SVGAGI (reference sequence). DNA of the CDR3: TGTGCCAGCAGTTACTGGGGGACTCGGGGGATTGGAGATGAGCAGTTCTTC. This gives the protein CASSYWGTRGIGDEQFF.

This chain connects TRBV6-6 to TRBJ2-5; 7 nucleotides agree with TRBD1. The tail of the sequence fits TRBJ2-7 better, so the J call may be wrong. The CDR3 extends over 14 amino acids. Germline loops: CDR1 MNHNY, CDR2 SVGAGI (reference sequence). The CDR3 reads CASSPGQSSYEQYF. In DNA, the CDR3 is TGTGCCAGCAGTCCGGGACAGAGCTCCTACGAGCAGTACTTC.

This clonotype has at least ten counts. The chain is built from TRBV27 and TRBJ1-1; TRBD1 matches at 7 bases. V trimming: 9 bases; J trimming: 6 bases; junction bases outside the gene matches: 4. The CDR3 is made up of 11 amino acids. From germline, CDR1 is MNHEY and CDR2 SMNVEV (reference sequence). The CDR3 DNA is TGTGCCAGTAGACAGGGACCTGAAGCTTTCTTT. Encoded protein: CASRQGPEAFF.

The chain joins TRBV5-1 to TRBJ2-5; D is possibly TRBD2 (5 bases). Germline V gene data show CDR1 as SGHRS and CDR2 as YFSETQ. The CDR3 covers 13 residues. Trimming left V 5 bases short and J 11 bases short, with 19 bases between. CDR3: CASRRAPANEQYF. The CDR3 nucleotides read TGCGCCAGCAGGAGGGCCCCGGCGAATGAGCAGTACTTC.

This chain links TRBV6-5 with TRBJ1-2; 7 bases map to TRBD1. Trimming cost V 6 bases and J 5 bases; bases outside gene matches: 6. Germline V gives CDR1 MNHEY, CDR2 SVGAGI. The CDR3 has 13 residues. The CDR3 sequence: CASSYDRVYGYTF. Here the CDR3 DNA reads TGTGCCAGCAGCTATGACAGGGTGTATGGCTACACCTTC.

The chain has TRBV28 and TRBJ2-6; no reliable D call. Germline V CDR1 and CDR2: MDHEN, SYDVKM. The CDR3 covers 14 residues. With 4 bases removed from V and 0 bases from J, the gap between germline ends came to 4 bases. CDR3 sequence (DNA): TGTGCCAGCAGTTCCAACTCTGGGGCCAACGTCCTGACTTTC. It translates to CASSSNSGANVLTF. Together with reference TRBV28 and TRBJ2-6, the CDR3 gives the full variable domain: DVKVTQSSRYLVKRTGEKVFLECVQDMDHENMFWYRQDPGLGLRLIYFSYDVKMKEKGDIPEGYSVSREKKERFSLILESASTNQTSMYLCASSSNSGANVLTFGAGSRLTVL.

This clonotype showed up many times. This rearrangement joins TRBV6-4 to TRBJ2-1; 8 bases agree with TRBD2. Germline loops: CDR1 MRHNA, CDR2 SNTAGT. The CDR3 sequence is 15 residues long. The trim removed 3 bases at V and 6 bases at J, leaving 7 bases unmatched. The CDR3: CASSETGGGVNEQFF. CDR3 in DNA: TGTGCCAGCAGTGAGACGGGAGGGGGGGTCAATGAGCAGTTCTTC.